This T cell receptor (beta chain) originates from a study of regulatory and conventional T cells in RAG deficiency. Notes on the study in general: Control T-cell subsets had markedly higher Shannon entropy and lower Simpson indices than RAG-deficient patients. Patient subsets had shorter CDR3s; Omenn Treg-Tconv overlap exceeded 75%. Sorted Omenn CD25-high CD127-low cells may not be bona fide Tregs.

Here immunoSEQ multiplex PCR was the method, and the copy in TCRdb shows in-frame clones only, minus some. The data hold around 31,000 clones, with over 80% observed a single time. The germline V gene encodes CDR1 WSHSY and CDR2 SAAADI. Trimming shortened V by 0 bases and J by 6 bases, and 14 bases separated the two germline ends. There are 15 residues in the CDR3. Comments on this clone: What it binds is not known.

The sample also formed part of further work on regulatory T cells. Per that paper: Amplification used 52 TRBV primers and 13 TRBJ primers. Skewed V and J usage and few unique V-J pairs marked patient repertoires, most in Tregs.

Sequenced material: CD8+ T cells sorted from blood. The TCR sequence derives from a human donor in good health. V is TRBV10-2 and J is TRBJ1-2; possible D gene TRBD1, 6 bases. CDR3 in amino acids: CASSESSGGLDGYTF. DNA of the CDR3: TGCGCCAGCAGTGAGTCGTCGGGGGGGCTGGATGGCTACACCTTC.